This TCR beta chain was obtained from a study of graft-versus-host responses after intestinal transplantation. Only in-frame clones appear in the TCRdb table, and some are missing; sequencing was by immunoSEQ multiplex PCR. The sample includes approximately 79,000 clones, approximately 78% of them seen just once. The CDR3 length is 15 residues. Germline V CDR1 and CDR2: MNHEY, SVGAGI. Trimming cost V 5 bases and J 4 bases; bases outside gene matches: 9. This clone appeared a few times. The antigen remains undetermined. The specimen comprised unstimulated CD4+ T cells sorted from spleen or lymph node cells, sampled before intestinal transplant. This TCR was recovered from a human donor who received an intestinal transplant. V usage is TRBV6-5 and J usage is TRBJ1-2, with 8 nucleotides matching TRBD1. CDR3 loop: CASSSRQGSIYGYTF. CDR3 sequence (DNA): TGTGCCAGCAGTAGCCGACAGGGGTCTATCTATGGCTACACCTTC.